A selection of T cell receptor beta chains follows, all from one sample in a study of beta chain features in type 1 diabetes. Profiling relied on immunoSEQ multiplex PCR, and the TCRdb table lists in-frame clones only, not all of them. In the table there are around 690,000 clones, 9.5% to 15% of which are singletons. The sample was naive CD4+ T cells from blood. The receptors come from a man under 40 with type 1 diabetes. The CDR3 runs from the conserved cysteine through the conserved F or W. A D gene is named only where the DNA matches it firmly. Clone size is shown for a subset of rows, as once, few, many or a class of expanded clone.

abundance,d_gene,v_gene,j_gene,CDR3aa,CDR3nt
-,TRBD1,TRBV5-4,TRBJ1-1,CASSGARGYGMNTEAFF,TGTGCCAGCAGCGGCGCCAGGGGGTACGGCATGAACACTGAAGCTTTCTTT
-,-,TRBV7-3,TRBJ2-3,CASSLRKTDTQYF,TGTGCCAGCAGCTTACGCAAAACAGATACGCAGTATTTT
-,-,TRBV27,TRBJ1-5,CASSSRGDLSDQPQHF,TGTGCCAGCAGCTCACGTGGGGATCTAAGTGATCAGCCCCAGCATTTT
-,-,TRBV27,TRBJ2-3,CASSLRVPSADTQYF,TGTGCCAGCAGTTTAAGGGTCCCCAGCGCAGATACGCAGTATTTT
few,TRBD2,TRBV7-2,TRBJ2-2,CASSPAGVRWNTGELFF,TGTGCCAGCAGCCCAGCGGGGGTGCGATGGAACACCGGGGAGCTGTTTTTT
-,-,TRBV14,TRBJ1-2,CASSQGAGLYGYTF,TGTGCCAGCAGCCAAGGGGCAGGGTTATATGGCTACACCTTC
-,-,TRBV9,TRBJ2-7,CASSPSVGAQYF,TGTGCCAGCAGCCCAAGTGTGGGCGCGCAGTACTTC
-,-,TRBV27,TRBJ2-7,CASSLSGEKYF,TGTGCCAGCAGTTTATCCGGCGAGAAGTACTTC
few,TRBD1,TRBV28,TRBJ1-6,CASSQDRGSPLHF,TGTGCCAGCAGCCAGGACAGGGGATCACCCCTCCACTTT
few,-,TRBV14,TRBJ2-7,CASSQKGGLGRYEQYF,TGTGCCAGCAGCCAAAAAGGGGGACTCGGGAGGTACGAGCAGTACTTC
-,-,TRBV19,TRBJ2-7,CASSAGQLIPYEQYF,TGTGCCAGTAGTGCCGGACAGCTCATTCCCTACGAGCAGTACTTC
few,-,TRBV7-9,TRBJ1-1,CASSPQKNTEAFF,TGTGCCAGCAGCCCCCAAAAGAACACTGAAGCTTTCTTT
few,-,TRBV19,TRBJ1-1,CASSLDGPRGDTEAFF,TGTGCCAGTAGCCTCGATGGACCTCGTGGGGACACTGAAGCTTTCTTT
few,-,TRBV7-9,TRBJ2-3,CASSQNAHRTDTQYF,TGTGCCAGCAGCCAAAACGCCCACCGCACAGATACGCAGTATTTT
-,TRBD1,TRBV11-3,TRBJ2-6,CASSPGQGAQGANVLTF,TGTGCCAGCAGCCCCGGACAGGGGGCGCAGGGGGCCAACGTCCTGACTTTC
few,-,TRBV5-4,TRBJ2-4,CASSQTSEALAKNIQYF,TGTGCCAGCAGCCAAACGAGTGAGGCTCTAGCCAAAAACATTCAGTACTTC
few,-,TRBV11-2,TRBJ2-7,CASSHSYEQYF,TGTGCCAGCAGCCACTCCTACGAGCAGTACTTC
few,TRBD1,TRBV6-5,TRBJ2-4,CASSLDRLSNIQYF,TGTGCCAGCAGTCTGGACAGGTTATCAAACATTCAGTACTTC